The entry that follows covers one TCR beta chain sequence. The antigen is undetermined. The data stem from a study of OX40 agonist ivuxolimab in advanced cancers. About the research overall: Patients enrolled in dose escalation were diagnosed with hepatocellular carcinoma, melanoma, renal cell or head and neck cancer. Whole-study findings and limits: CD8+ T cells averaged more expanded clones than CD4+.

Clones were read by immunoSEQ multiplex PCR, and TCRdb kept only the in-frame ones, dropping some. Among around 55,000 clones listed, 80% to 90% were seen once. There are 12 residues in the CDR3. Trimming shortened V by 6 bases and J by 8 bases, and 11 bases separated the two germline ends. The germline V gene has CDR1 MNHEY and CDR2 SVGAGI. The sequencing used CD4+ or CD8+ T cells sorted from blood, collected in a trial of the OX40 agonist ivuxolimab. The source of this sequence is an adult with an advanced solid tumor such as melanoma, head and neck, liver or kidney cancer. The V gene is TRBV6-5, the J gene TRBJ2-1; D may match TRBD1 or TRBD2 (5 bases each). The CDR3 region has the DNA TGTGCCAGCAGGGGGACCCCAGATGAGCAGTTCTTC. This translates into CASRGTPDEQFF.